These 27 T cell receptor beta chains were all obtained from the same sample, sequenced in a study of a mutant IDH1 vaccine in newly diagnosed glioma. Time point of the sample: week 47, end of study. Mutant IDH1 20-mer peptide, at 300 ug, made up each vaccine dose, with topical imiquimod. These receptors have no known antigen. Sequenced by immunoSEQ multiplex PCR; TCRdb stores in-frame clones only, minus some. Of 90,000 to 100,000 clones listed, roughly 86% were seen once; the top ten hold 0.6% to 0.95%. Sequenced here: PBMCs, sampled from a glioma patient whose treatment included an IDH1 peptide vaccine. These TCRs come from a woman between 45 and 60 years old with glioma.

The V gene is TRBV11-2, the J gene TRBJ2-7; D may be TRBD1 (6 bases). Trimming removed 4 bases at V and 2 bases at J, with 12 bases between. This CDR3 has 14 residues. Germline assignment: CDR1 SGHAT and CDR2 FQNNGV. In DNA, the CDR3 is TGTGCCAGCAGCTCCGGGTGGACAGCCTACGAGCAGTACTTC. It translates to CASSSGWTAYEQYF.

The rearrangement uses TRBV11-1 and TRBJ2-7; the match to TRBD1 covers 8 bases. V dropped 8 bases and J dropped 3; count of bases not matched to a gene: 9. CDR1 and CDR2 (germline): SGHAT, FQDESV (reference sequence). This CDR3 has 14 amino acids. The CDR3 spells CASHRGDGNYEQYF. Written as DNA, the CDR3 is TGTGCCAGCCACAGGGGGGACGGAAACTACGAGCAGTACTTC. Looking up the rest from reference TRBV11-1 and TRBJ2-7 gives the full variable domain: EAEVAQSPRYKITEKSQAVAFWCDPISGHATLYWYRQILGQGPELLVQFQDESVVDDSQLPKDRFSAERLKGVDSTLKIQPAELGDSAMYLCASHRGDGNYEQYFGPGTRLTVT.

Comments on this clone: A read error may account for a junction end that differs from germline. The V and J genes are TRBV28 and TRBJ1-4, with a tentative D call TRBD1 (5 bases). The CDR3 consists of 15 residues. Germline CDR1 and CDR2: MDHEN and SYDVKM. The CDR3 sequence is CASSAIRGGNGKLFF. CDR3 DNA: TGTGCCAGCAGCGCGATCCGGGGGGGAAATGGAAAACTGTTTTTT.

V gene TRBV2 combines with J gene TRBJ2-3, with D unresolved. Trimming took 6 bases from V and 0 from J, leaving 10 bases between them. The germline V gene has CDR1 SNHLY and CDR2 FYNNEI. The CDR3 totals 14 residues. The CDR3 is CASSYLVSTDTQYF. CDR3 nucleotides: TGTGCCAGCAGCTACCTAGTAAGCACAGATACGCAGTATTTT.

This clone was picked up one time. The sample carries other DNA sequences with the same CDR3. The genes are TRBV29-1 and TRBJ2-7, with 10 bases aligning to TRBD1. CDR1 and CDR2 (germline): SQVTM, ANQGSEA. The CDR3 consists of 13 residues. V gave up 6 bases and J gave up 3 bases; unmatched junction bases: 5. CDR3 DNA: TGCAGCGTCGGCCGGGACAGGGGCTACGAGCAGTACTTC. Residues: CSVGRDRGYEQYF.

This rearrangement joins TRBV10-3 to TRBJ2-3, with D perhaps TRBD2 (5 bases). Trimming took 2 bases from V and 4 from J, leaving 16 bases between them. The CDR3 contains 16 residues. Germline V gene lookup returns CDR1 ENHRY and CDR2 SYGVKD. The CDR3 nucleotides read TGTGCCATCAGTGAGCGGGTCGGAGGTTTTGCAGATACGCAGTATTTT. Amino acids: CAISERVGGFADTQYF.

This chain uses TRBV9 with TRBJ1-3; tentative D call: TRBD1 (6 bases). The CDR3 sequence is 17 residues long. Trimming removed 4 bases at V and 12 bases at J, with 29 bases between. Germline-derived CDR1 and CDR2 are SGDLS and YYNGEE. In DNA, the CDR3 is TGTGCCAGCAGCCCTAGAAGTAACAGGGCCCCTTTCGTCGGCATATATTTT. Translation gives CASSPRSNRAPFVGIYF.

V and J are TRBV10-3 and TRBJ2-2; 9 nucleotides agree with TRBD2. V was pared by 6 bases and J by 5 bases, with 13 bases of the junction left unmatched. CDR1 is ENHRY, CDR2 SYGVKD, per germline. This CDR3 comprises 17 residues. The CDR3 protein is CAISHYNSGRRTGELFF. The CDR3 DNA sequence: TGTGCCATCAGCCACTATAATAGCGGGAGAAGGACCGGGGAGCTGTTTTTT.

The chain links TRBV6-1 to TRBJ1-6; no definite D call. CDR3 length: 14 residues. The V gene's germline CDR1 is MNHNS and CDR2 SASEGT. V lost 2 bases to trimming and J lost 10 bases, with 12 bases between them. DNA for the CDR3: TGTGCCAGCAGTGAACCCCCAGTCGGATCACCCCTCCACTTT. Translated, it gives CASSEPPVGSPLHF.

The rearrangement joins TRBV11-3 to TRBJ1-1; no clear D gene. Germline CDR1 reads SGHNT; CDR2 reads YENEEA. V was shortened by 0 bases and J by 4 bases, with 6 bases between the two germline ends. The CDR3 totals 13 residues. The CDR3 region is CASSLDGFTEAFF. The CDR3 DNA follows: TGTGCCAGCAGCTTAGACGGGTTCACTGAAGCTTTCTTT. Filled out from reference TRBV11-3 and TRBJ1-1, the complete variable domain reads EAGVVQSPRYKIIEKKQPVAFWCNPISGHNTLYWYLQNLGQGPELLIRYENEEAVDDSQLPKDRFSAERLKGVDSTLKIQPAELGDSAVYLCASSLDGFTEAFFGQGTRLTVV.

This clone was observed a single time. V is TRBV30 and J is TRBJ2-1, with 11 nucleotides matching TRBD1. This CDR3 spans 14 amino acids. Germline V gene lookup returns CDR1 GTSNPN and CDR2 SVGIG (reference sequence). V gave up 1 base and J gave up 7 bases; unmatched junction bases: 3. Here the CDR3 reads CAWSGTGGWNEQFF. The CDR3 DNA sequence: TGTGCCTGGAGTGGGACAGGGGGCTGGAATGAGCAGTTCTTC.

This chain links TRBV5-1 with TRBJ2-1, with a weak D call TRBD2 (6 bases). This CDR3 region has 15 residues. Germline CDR1 reads SGHRS; CDR2 reads YFSETQ. The V end was cut by 4 bases, the J end by 3 bases, with 14 bases between. The CDR3 coding sequence is TGCGCCAGCAGCACAACGGGAGTTGGCTACAATGAGCAGTTCTTC. Encoded protein: CASSTTGVGYNEQFF.

This chain connects TRBV7-9 to TRBJ2-7, with D possibly TRBD2 on 6 matching bases. Deletions cut 5 bases from V and 7 bases from J, with 12 bases between. The germline V gene has CDR1 SEHNR and CDR2 FQNEAQ (reference sequence). The CDR3 totals 12 residues. CDR3 protein: CASSVVAAEQYF. CDR3 DNA: TGTGCCAGCAGCGTAGTAGCGGCTGAGCAGTACTTC. The full variable domain, rest sourced from reference TRBV7-9 and TRBJ2-7, is DTGVSQNPRHKITKRGQNVTFRCDPISEHNRLYWYRQTLGQGPEFLTYFQNEAQLEKSRLLSDRFSAERPKGSFSTLEIQRTEQGDSAMYLCASSVVAAEQYFGPGTRLTVT.

The V gene is TRBV29-1, the J gene TRBJ2-3, with 7 bases fitting TRBD2. The germline gives CDR1 SQVTM, CDR2 ANQGSEA. With 6 bases clipped from V and 0 bases from J, the junction kept 6 bases outside the gene matches. This CDR3 has 14 amino acids. This CDR3 reads CSVASGLSTDTQYF. CDR3 sequence (DNA): TGCAGCGTCGCTAGCGGCCTTAGCACAGATACGCAGTATTTT.

The CDR3 reads CASSWGTGGIDEQFF. Written as DNA, the CDR3 is TGTGCCAGCAGCTGGGGGACAGGGGGCATCGATGAGCAGTTCTTC. The chain carries TRBV5-6 and TRBJ2-1, with TRBD1 matching over 12 bases. Germline CDR1 SGHDT, CDR2 YYEEEE. The ends lost 3 bases at V and 8 bases at J; junction bases unmatched: 6. The CDR3 has 15 residues.

This clone has just one count. This sequence joins TRBV4-1 and TRBJ1-1, with D perhaps TRBD1 (5 bases). CDR3 size: 15 residues. Trimming stripped 6 bases from V and 5 bases from J, with 19 bases between. Germline V gene sequence: CDR1 MGHRA, CDR2 YSYEKL. CDR3 DNA: TGCGCCAGCAGTTCCCCCCAAAGGGGAGAAACTGAAGCTTTCTTT. Translated: CASSSPQRGETEAFF.

The chain combines TRBV30 with TRBJ1-1, with D possibly being TRBD1 (5 bases). This CDR3 is built from 14 residues. Trimming took 0 bases from V and 3 from J, leaving 11 bases between them. The V gene's germline CDR1 is GTSNPN and CDR2 SVGIG (reference sequence). In DNA form, the CDR3 reads TGTGCCTGGAGTGTGGGTCAGGGCTACACTGAAGCTTTCTTT. Its translation: CAWSVGQGYTEAFF.

V is TRBV10-2 and J is TRBJ2-5; maybe TRBD1 (6 bases). With 6 bases removed from V and 0 bases from J, the gap between germline ends came to 11 bases. The CDR3 is 14 amino acids. Germline CDR1 reads WSHSY; CDR2 reads SAAADI. Here the CDR3 reads CASSGTLYQETQYF. The CDR3 region has the DNA TGCGCCAGCAGCGGGACATTGTACCAAGAGACCCAGTACTTC.

This clone was seen just once. A read error may produce the germline difference seen at one junction end. The identical CDR3 is also encoded by other nucleotide sequences in the sample. CDR3 sequence: CASSQASGRVTYEQYF. CDR3 nucleotides: TGCGCCAGCAGCCAAGCTAGCGGGAGGGTCACCTATGAGCAGTACTTC. The rearrangement uses TRBV4-1 and TRBJ2-7; 12 bases are a match to TRBD2. The CDR3 extends over 16 amino acids. CDR1 and CDR2 from the germline V gene are MGHRA and YSYEKL.

This clone was recorded only once. The J gene is TRBJ1-4, the V gene TRBV19; D uncertain. Per the germline V gene, CDR1 is LNHDA and CDR2 is SQIVND (reference sequence). The CDR3 runs 15 residues. The V end was cut by 6 bases, the J end by 8 bases, with 19 bases between. CDR3 loop: CASSSSPGPREKLFF. CDR3 DNA sequence: TGTGCCAGTAGCTCATCACCTGGGCCCAGAGAAAAACTGTTTTTT. The full variable domain, with the rest looked up from reference TRBV19 and TRBJ1-4, is DGGITQSPKYLFRKEGQNVTLSCEQNLNHDAMYWYRQDPGQGLRLIYYSQIVNDFQKGDIAEGYSVSREKKESFPLTVTSAQKNPTAFYLCASSSSPGPREKLFFGSGTQLSVL.

The genes are TRBV5-1 and TRBJ2-7, with 12 bases identical to TRBD2. The CDR3 consists of 15 residues. Looked up from germline, CDR1 is SGHRS and CDR2 is YFSETQ. V gave up 4 bases and J gave up 2 bases; unmatched junction bases: 4. This chain's CDR3 is CASSRTSGRTYEQYF. The CDR3 region has the DNA TGCGCCAGCAGCCGTACTAGCGGGAGGACCTACGAGCAGTACTTC.

The chain recombines TRBV28 with TRBJ1-5, with 9 bases aligning to TRBD1. Germline CDR1 MDHEN, CDR2 SYDVKM. The CDR3 totals 18 residues. J was trimmed by 1 base and V by 6 bases; bases with no gene match: 13. The CDR3 DNA is TGTGCCAGCAGCCCGCCCGGGACAGGGCTAGGGAGCAATCAGCCCCAGCATTTT. Its protein is CASSPPGTGLGSNQPQHF.

The genes are TRBV18 and TRBJ2-3; D call uncertain. CDR1 KGHSH and CDR2 LQKENI come from the germline V gene. This CDR3 contains 11 residues. The germline V and J ends were trimmed by 3 bases and 6 bases, with 4 bases remaining between them. The DNA of the CDR3 is TGTGCCAGCTCACCTATGGATACGCAGTATTTT. Translating gives CASSPMDTQYF. Using reference TRBV18 and TRBJ2-3 for the parts outside the CDR3, the full variable domain is NAGVMQNPRHLVRRRGQEARLRCSPMKGHSHVYWYRQLPEEGLKFMVYLQKENIIDESGMPKERFSAEFPKEGPSILRIQQVVRGDSAAYFCASSPMDTQYFGPGTRLTVL.

The V and J genes are TRBV10-1 and TRBJ1-5, with a tentative D call TRBD1 (5 bases). Trimming cost V 0 bases and J 1 base, with 10 bases left between them. This CDR3 comprises 16 residues. Per the germline V gene, CDR1 is WNHNN and CDR2 is SYGVQD (reference sequence). CDR3 sequence (DNA): TGCGCCAGCAGTGAGTCGATCGGGGGAAGCAATCAGCCCCAGCATTTT. Encoded protein: CASSESIGGSNQPQHF.

This chain joins TRBV7-9 and TRBJ2-5; D not resolved. The better agreement between TRBJ2-7 and the DNA end casts doubt on the J call. CDR3 size: 12 residues. Germline CDR1 is SEHNR and CDR2 is FQNEAQ (reference sequence). For the CDR3, the DNA is TGTGCCAGCAGCGCCAGCTCCTACGAGCAGTACTTC. Translation gives CASSASSYEQYF.

This chain joins TRBV11-1 and TRBJ2-7; 8 bases fit TRBD1. This CDR3 has 14 amino acids. Trimming took 2 bases from V and 5 from J; bases not matched to a gene: 5. Germline V gene sequence: CDR1 SGHAT, CDR2 FQDESV (reference sequence). The CDR3, as DNA: TGTGCCAGCAGCTTAACCCCAGGGGGCCACGAGCAGTACTTC. Translated: CASSLTPGGHEQYF.

V and J are TRBV7-9 and TRBJ1-1; D gene ambiguous. Germline-derived CDR1 and CDR2 are SEHNR and FQNEAQ (reference sequence). The length of the CDR3 is 18 residues. Trimming left V 1 base short and J 0 bases short, with 18 bases between. The CDR3 DNA reads TGTGCCAGCAGCTTAGTGGCTGGGCTCGGATCACTGAACACTGAAGCTTTCTTT. Translated, it gives CASSLVAGLGSLNTEAFF.